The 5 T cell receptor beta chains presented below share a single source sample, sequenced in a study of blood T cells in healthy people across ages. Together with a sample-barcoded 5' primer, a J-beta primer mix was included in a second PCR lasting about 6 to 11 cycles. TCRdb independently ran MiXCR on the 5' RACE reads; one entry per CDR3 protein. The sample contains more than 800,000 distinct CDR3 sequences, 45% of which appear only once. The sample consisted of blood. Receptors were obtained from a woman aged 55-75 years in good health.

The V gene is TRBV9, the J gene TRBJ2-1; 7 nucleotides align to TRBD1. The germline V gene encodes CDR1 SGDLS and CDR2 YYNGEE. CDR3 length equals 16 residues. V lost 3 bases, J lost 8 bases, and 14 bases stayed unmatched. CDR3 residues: CASSDNRDRLIYEQFF. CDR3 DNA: TGTGCCAGCAGCGACAACCGGGACAGACTTATCTATGAGCAGTTCTTC.

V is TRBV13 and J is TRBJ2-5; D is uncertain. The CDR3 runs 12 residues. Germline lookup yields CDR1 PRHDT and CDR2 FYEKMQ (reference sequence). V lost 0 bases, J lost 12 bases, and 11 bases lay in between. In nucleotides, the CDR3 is TGTGCCAGCAGCTTAGGAAACCTACCCGAGTACTTC. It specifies CASSLGNLPEYF.

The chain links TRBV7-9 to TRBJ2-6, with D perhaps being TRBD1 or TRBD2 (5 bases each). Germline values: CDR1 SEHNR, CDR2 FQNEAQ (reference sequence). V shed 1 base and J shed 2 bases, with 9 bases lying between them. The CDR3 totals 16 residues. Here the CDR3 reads CASSLEGSPGANVLTF. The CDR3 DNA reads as TGTGCCAGCAGCTTAGAGGGGAGTCCTGGGGCCAACGTCCTGACTTTC.

CDR3 sequence: CASGLEREQYF. The CDR3 DNA reads TGTGCTAGTGGTTTGGAGCGCGAGCAGTACTTC. This chain joins TRBV12-5 and TRBJ2-5; no clear D gene. The DNA end lines up better with TRBJ2-7; the J call may be wrong. The CDR3 contains 11 residues. CDR1 and CDR2 from the germline V gene are LGHNT and FRNRAP.

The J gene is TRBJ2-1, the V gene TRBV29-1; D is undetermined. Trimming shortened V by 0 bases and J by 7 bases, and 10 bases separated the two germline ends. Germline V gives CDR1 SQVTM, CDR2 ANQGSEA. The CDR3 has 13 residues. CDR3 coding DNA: TGCAGCGTTGAAGATCCAATCCATAATGAGCAGTTCTTC. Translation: CSVEDPIHNEQFF.